Listed here are 28 T cell receptor beta chains from one sample, sequenced in a study of blood T cells in healthy people across ages. Then a second PCR, running roughly 7 to 11 cycles, was carried out with a sample-barcoded 5' primer and a J-beta primer mix. From the 5' RACE reads, TCRdb called clonotypes with MiXCR, one entry per CDR3 protein. Here the sample spans approximately 600,000 distinct CDR3 sequences, roughly three fifths being singletons. Sequencing input: blood. The receptors originated from a man between 60 and 75 years old in good health.

The chain couples TRBV3-1 to TRBJ2-5, with D uncertain. V lost 5 bases to trimming and J lost 11 bases, with 12 bases between them. This CDR3 is 11 amino acids long. CDR1 is LGHDT and CDR2 is YNNKEL in the germline V gene (reference sequence). The CDR3 DNA reads TGTGCCAGCAGCGTCACGGGTGAGCAGTACTTC. Protein product: CASSVTGEQYF.

The CDR3 DNA sequence: TGTGCCAGCAGCCCCGGACTCCATCAATATGGCTACACCTTC. Translation gives CASSPGLHQYGYTF. This chain joins TRBV7-2 and TRBJ1-2; unclear D gene. Germline values: CDR1 SGHTA, CDR2 FQGNSA. The CDR3 loop spans 14 amino acids. The germline V and J ends were trimmed by 5 bases and 5 bases, with 15 bases remaining between them.

V gene TRBV29-1 combines with J gene TRBJ2-1; tentatively, D is TRBD2 (6 bases). The CDR3 totals 12 residues. V lost 7 bases, J lost 3 bases, and 10 bases lay in between. Germline lookup yields CDR1 SQVTM and CDR2 ANQGSEA. This CDR3 reads CSGAGFYNEQFF. The CDR3 DNA reads TGCAGCGGAGCGGGCTTCTACAATGAGCAGTTCTTC.

About this clonotype: With a much larger clone just one base away, this may be a read error. The genes are TRBV3-1 and TRBJ2-5, with D perhaps TRBD2 (6 bases). CDR1 is LGHDT and CDR2 is YNNKEL in the germline V gene (reference sequence). CDR3 length: 14 amino acids. In nucleotides, the CDR3 is TGTGCCAGCAGCGACAGCGGGTCGGGAGAGGCCCAGTACTTC. It specifies CASSDSGSGEAQYF.

The chain employs TRBV5-1 and TRBJ1-2; 8 nucleotides agree with TRBD1. V gave up 6 bases and J gave up 8 bases; unmatched junction bases: 9. Germline CDR1 SGHRS, CDR2 YFSETQ. The CDR3 has 13 residues. Here the CDR3 DNA reads TGCGCCAGCACCAACGACAGGGGAGGCGGCTACACCTTC. Its translation is CASTNDRGGGYTF.

Written as DNA, the CDR3 is TGTGCCAGCAGCGCAACAGGGCGAGAGCAGTACTTC. Amino acids: CASSATGREQYF. J is TRBJ2-4 and V is TRBV7-9; D may be TRBD1 (6 bases). Germline-derived CDR1 and CDR2 are SEHNR and FQNEAQ (reference sequence). The CDR3 length is 12 residues. Trimming cost V 5 bases and J 13 bases, with 15 bases left between them.

This clonotype appeared a few times. CDR3 loop: CASSQSGGGAWELFF. The CDR3 DNA follows: TGTGCCAGCAGCCAATCCGGCGGGGGGGCATGGGAGCTGTTTTTT. The chain has TRBV3-1 and TRBJ2-2, with 9 nucleotides matching TRBD2. J lost 9 bases, V lost 2 bases, and 7 bases had no gene match. This CDR3 region has 15 residues. The germline CDR1 and CDR2 sequences are LGHDT and YNNKEL (reference sequence). Filled out from reference TRBV3-1 and TRBJ2-2, the complete variable domain reads DTAVSQTPKYLVTQMGNDKSIKCEQNLGHDTMYWYKQDSKKFLKIMFSYNNKELIINETVPNRFSPKSPDKAHLNLHINSLELGDSAVYFCASSQSGGGAWELFFGEGSRLTVL.

The chain couples TRBV5-1 to TRBJ2-7; D is undetermined. Germline V CDR1 and CDR2: SGHRS, YFSETQ. The CDR3 sequence is 13 residues long. V lost 5 bases and J 1 base, leaving 10 bases between the germline ends. The CDR3 sequence: CASSKDGSYEQYF. DNA of the CDR3: TGCGCCAGCAGTAAGGACGGTTCCTACGAGCAGTACTTC.

Only a few counts were recorded for this clonotype. The chain has TRBV5-5 and TRBJ2-1, with 8 positions matching TRBD1. V lost 2 bases and J lost 4; bases outside the gene matches: 5. Germline V CDR1 and CDR2: SGHKS, YYEKEE (reference sequence). The CDR3 runs 15 residues. The CDR3 spells CASSFQGAGYNEQFF. For the CDR3, the DNA is TGTGCCAGCAGCTTTCAGGGGGCGGGTTACAATGAGCAGTTCTTC. Based on the CDR3 plus reference TRBV5-5 and TRBJ2-1, the full variable domain is DAGVTQSPTHLIKTRGQQVTLRCSPISGHKSVSWYQQVLGQGPQFIFQYYEKEERGRGNFPDRFSARQFPNYSSELNVNALLLGDSALYLCASSFQGAGYNEQFFGPGTRLTVL.

The sample holds a few counts of this clonotype. V and J are TRBV6-2 or TRBV6-3 and TRBJ2-4; 9 nucleotides match TRBD1. CDR1 MNHEY and CDR2 SVGEGT come from the germline V gene. V shed 6 bases, J shed 13 bases, and the junction held 16 bases outside the gene matches. The CDR3 runs to 15 residues. The CDR3 region is CASRKSQGAGGEQYF. CDR3 bases: TGTGCCAGCAGGAAATCACAGGGGGCCGGAGGGGAGCAGTACTTC.

V gene TRBV4-1 combines with J gene TRBJ2-7, with 10 nucleotides matching TRBD1. The CDR3 runs 17 residues. The germline CDR1 and CDR2 sequences are MGHRA and YSYEKL. Trimming at V came to 4 bases and at J to 0 bases, leaving 9 bases not matched to a gene. CDR3: CASSPADRGLGSYEQYF. The CDR3 bases are TGCGCCAGCAGCCCCGCTGACAGGGGGCTGGGCTCCTACGAGCAGTACTTC.

Here the CDR3 reads CSVPQQGYYGYTF. CDR3 DNA sequence: TGCAGCGTCCCACAACAGGGATACTATGGCTACACCTTC. The rearrangement uses TRBV29-1 and TRBJ1-2; TRBD1 might be the D (6 bases). With 6 bases removed from V and 3 bases from J, the gap between germline ends came to 14 bases. The CDR3 has 13 residues. Germline lookup yields CDR1 SQVTM and CDR2 ANQGSEA.

The chain combines TRBV3-1 with TRBJ2-1, with D perhaps matching TRBD1 or TRBD2 (5 bases each). This CDR3 contains 15 residues. The germline V gene encodes CDR1 LGHDT and CDR2 YNNKEL (reference sequence). The germline V and J ends were trimmed by 1 base and 3 bases, with 10 bases remaining between them. CDR3 nucleotide sequence: TGTGCCAGCAGCCAAGGAGGGGTAGGCTACAATGAGCAGTTCTTC. It specifies CASSQGGVGYNEQFF.

The chain couples TRBV24-1 to TRBJ2-1, with 12 bases that match TRBD1. CDR3 length: 16 residues. V shed 3 bases, J shed 4 bases, and the junction held 3 bases outside the gene matches. CDR1 and CDR2 from the germline V gene are KGHDR and SFDVKD. The CDR3 nucleotides read TGTGCCACCAGTGATCCGGGACAGGGGGCTTACAATGAGCAGTTCTTC. Protein product: CATSDPGQGAYNEQFF.

This chain links TRBV5-1 with TRBJ2-1; 7 positions match TRBD2. Germline CDR1 reads SGHRS; CDR2 reads YFSETQ. This CDR3 region has 14 residues. V lost 4 bases to trimming and J lost 9 bases; unmatched junction nucleotides: 10. CDR3 protein: CASSKSSGESEQFF. The CDR3 region has the DNA TGCGCCAGCAGCAAATCCAGCGGGGAGAGTGAGCAGTTCTTC.

The chain is built from TRBV20-1 and TRBJ2-3, with D possibly matching TRBD1 (5 bases). The CDR3 runs to 13 residues. From germline, CDR1 is DFQATT and CDR2 SNEGSKA (reference sequence). The V end was cut by 4 bases, the J end by 2 bases, with 10 bases between. The CDR3: CSATETATDTQYF. The CDR3 DNA reads TGCAGTGCTACCGAGACAGCCACAGATACGCAGTATTTT.

The table lists this clonotype with a few counts. In nucleotides, the CDR3 is TGTGCCAGCACGGTAGGGTGGAACAAAAACATTCAGTACTTC. Its protein product is CASTVGWNKNIQYF. The V call is TRBV28, the J call TRBJ2-4; the D is unclear. The V and J ends lost 7 bases and 3 bases respectively, with 13 bases between them. This CDR3 has 14 residues. The germline CDR1 and CDR2 sequences are MDHEN and SYDVKM.

Comment on this clonotype: A much larger clone sits a single nucleotide away, making a read error possible. V is TRBV7-9 and J is TRBJ1-4; unclear D gene. The germline V and J ends were trimmed by 5 bases and 7 bases, with 11 bases remaining between them. The CDR3 contains 13 residues. In germline, CDR1 is SEHNR, CDR2 FQNEAQ (reference sequence). CDR3 in DNA: TGTGCCAGCAGCCCCCCCGTAGGTGAAAAACTGTTTTTT. It codes for CASSPPVGEKLFF.

This clonotype has a single count. The chain links TRBV6-6 to TRBJ1-1, with D maybe TRBD1 (5 bases). CDR1 and CDR2 from the germline V gene are MNHNY and SVGAGI (reference sequence). Between the trimmed V and J ends, which lost 6 bases and 0 bases, there was a span of 11 bases. This CDR3 has 14 amino acids. The DNA of the CDR3 is TGTGCCAGCAGCGGGGGGATTATGAACACTGAAGCTTTCTTT. Protein sequence: CASSGGIMNTEAFF.

This clonotype was detected only once. This rearrangement joins TRBV9 to TRBJ2-3; D is unclear. V lost 0 bases to trimming and J lost 6 bases, with 8 bases between them. CDR1 and CDR2 (germline): SGDLS, YYNGEE. This CDR3 has 13 amino acids. The CDR3 spells CASSVADPDTQYF. The DNA of the CDR3 is TGTGCCAGCAGCGTAGCTGATCCGGATACGCAGTATTTT.

This clonotype occurred a few times. The chain uses TRBV5-1 and TRBJ2-7; no definite D call. The CDR3 runs 14 residues. Trimming removed 0 bases from V and 7 bases from J, with 14 bases in between. Germline CDR1 reads SGHRS; CDR2 reads YFSETQ. CDR3 sequence reads: CASSLVGSVHEQYF. Written as DNA, the CDR3 is TGCGCCAGCAGCTTGGTTGGATCGGTCCATGAGCAGTACTTC.

This rearrangement joins TRBV20-1 to TRBJ2-3; 8 bases map to TRBD2. V dropped 3 bases and J dropped 6; count of bases not matched to a gene: 2. This CDR3 spans 12 amino acids. Per germline, CDR1 DFQATT and CDR2 SNEGSKA (reference sequence). The CDR3 DNA sequence: TGCAGTGCTAGCCGCGGGGGGGATACGCAGTATTTT. Translating it yields CSASRGGDTQYF.

The V call is TRBV2, the J call TRBJ2-3; 13 bases agree with TRBD2. CDR3 length: 15 residues. Germline CDR1 reads SNHLY; CDR2 reads FYNNEI. The ends lost 7 bases at V and 6 bases at J; junction bases unmatched: 7. The CDR3 nucleotides are TGTGCCAGCACCCTCGGACTAGCGGGGGCCGATACGCAGTATTTT. Translation gives CASTLGLAGADTQYF.

The chain combines TRBV7-9 with TRBJ1-6, with 7 bases identical to TRBD1. The CDR3 covers 13 residues. The germline gives CDR1 SEHNR, CDR2 FQNEAQ (reference sequence). V lost 10 bases, J lost 3 bases, and 3 bases stayed unmatched. The CDR3 loop reads CATGDSYNSPLHF. The CDR3 nucleotides read TGTGCCACCGGGGACAGCTATAATTCACCCCTCCACTTT.

About this clonotype itself: One end of the junction varies from germline; a read error may be responsible. The chain uses TRBV24-1 and TRBJ2-7; TRBD1 might be the D (7 bases). Germline lookup yields CDR1 KGHDR and CDR2 SFDVKD. The CDR3 contains 18 residues. The CDR3 region is CATSDCGTAVRISYGQYF. CDR3 DNA: TGTGCCACCAGTGATTGCGGGACAGCCGTCCGGATTTCCTACGGGCAGTACTTC.

The chain combines TRBV5-1 with TRBJ1-2; 7 nucleotides line up with TRBD1. Germline lookup yields CDR1 SGHRS and CDR2 YFSETQ. CDR3 length: 15 amino acids. V lost 4 bases and J lost 4; bases outside the gene matches: 10. CDR3: CASSREGQDVYGYTF. CDR3 DNA sequence: TGCGCCAGCAGCAGGGAAGGACAGGACGTCTATGGCTACACCTTC.

This clonotype was seen a handful of times. The chain has TRBV20-1 and TRBJ2-7; D ambiguous. CDR1 and CDR2 from the germline V gene are DFQATT and SNEGSKA (reference sequence). This CDR3 has 14 amino acids. V was trimmed by 0 bases and J by 10 bases, leaving 19 bases between them. The CDR3 DNA is TGCAGTGCTAGAGATCCCTTCGGGCAAAGGGTTCAGTACTTC. It translates to CSARDPFGQRVQYF.

J is TRBJ2-3 and V is TRBV12-3 or TRBV12-4; 8 bases align to TRBD1. V gave up 5 bases and J gave up 0 bases; unmatched junction bases: 1. This CDR3 contains 14 residues. The CDR3 nucleotides are TGTGCCAGCAGTCAGGGGGCTAGCACAGATACGCAGTATTTT. Translation: CASSQGASTDTQYF.